The clone carrying this TCR beta chain was seen at least ten times. These data are taken from a study of blood T cells in healthy people across ages. It was with a sample-barcoded 5' primer and a J-beta primer mix that a second PCR of roughly 7 to 12 cycles was run. One entry per CDR3 protein, called by TCRdb with MiXCR from the 5' RACE reads. The sample lists 650,000 to 700,000 distinct CDR3 sequences, around 52% occurring once. Peripheral blood samples of around 11 milliliters were drawn from each donor. This CDR3 region has 14 residues. The V segment lost 5 bases and the J segment 8 bases; nucleotides outside the gene matches: 7. Germline values: CDR1 SGHRS, CDR2 YFSETQ.

This TCR came from a woman aged 80 or older in good health. The sequencing sample was made of blood. The chain has TRBV5-1 and TRBJ1-4; TRBD1 agrees at 9 bases. The CDR3 is CASRAGTGQEKLFF. The CDR3 coding sequence is TGCGCCAGCAGAGCCGGGACAGGGCAAGAAAAACTGTTTTTT.